This is a list of T cell receptor beta chains from one sample in a study of T cells in tumors after PD-1 blockade. Clones were sequenced by immunoSEQ multiplex PCR, and TCRdb holds only the in-frame ones, with some missing. The data contain 55,000 to 65,000 clones, around 77% of them singletons. The specimen was PBMCs, collected before anti-PD-1 treatment. These receptor sequences come from a human donor with basal cell carcinoma. Each CDR3 is given with its conserved first and last residue. Fields, in order: J gene, V gene, D gene, CDR3 protein. D genes are given only for firm matches.

j_gene: TRBJ2-7; v_gene: TRBV7-9; d_gene: NA; CDR3aa: CASSLDGTRIYF
j_gene: TRBJ1-3; v_gene: TRBV5-6; d_gene: NA; CDR3aa: CASKLGGTGNTIYF
j_gene: TRBJ1-1; v_gene: TRBV2; d_gene: NA; CDR3aa: CASERNTEAFF
j_gene: TRBJ1-4; v_gene: TRBV21-1; d_gene: NA; CDR3aa: CASSPDREGAFNEKLFF
j_gene: TRBJ1-1; v_gene: TRBV5-1; d_gene: TRBD1; CDR3aa: CASSADRALNTEAFF
j_gene: TRBJ1-5; v_gene: TRBV15; d_gene: TRBD1; CDR3aa: CATSSGQVLNNQPQHF
j_gene: TRBJ1-5; v_gene: TRBV10-2; d_gene: NA; CDR3aa: CASSEIGYQPQHF
j_gene: TRBJ2-5; v_gene: TRBV5-1; d_gene: NA; CDR3aa: CASRVGGQETQYF
j_gene: TRBJ2-7; v_gene: TRBV5-4; d_gene: TRBD1; CDR3aa: CASSPTYGTAYEQYF
j_gene: TRBJ1-1; v_gene: TRBV3-1/TRBV3-2; d_gene: NA; CDR3aa: CASSQVHEGVSYGQNTEAFF
j_gene: TRBJ1-1; v_gene: TRBV19; d_gene: NA; CDR3aa: CASRPQAGPNTEAFF
j_gene: TRBJ2-1; v_gene: TRBV5-4; d_gene: TRBD2; CDR3aa: CASSSSGGTYNEQFF
j_gene: TRBJ1-1; v_gene: TRBV2; d_gene: NA; CDR3aa: CASNPRGRGNTEAFF
j_gene: TRBJ1-1; v_gene: TRBV4-1; d_gene: NA; CDR3aa: CASSPYVNMNTEAFF
j_gene: TRBJ2-3; v_gene: TRBV19; d_gene: NA; CDR3aa: CASSTHGAGASSTDTQYF
j_gene: TRBJ1-4; v_gene: TRBV19; d_gene: NA; CDR3aa: CASSGGDRRNEKLFF
j_gene: TRBJ2-7; v_gene: TRBV5-1; d_gene: NA; CDR3aa: CASSLEGGIYEQYF
j_gene: TRBJ2-2; v_gene: TRBV10-2; d_gene: TRBD1; CDR3aa: CASSAAWTGPFGELFF
j_gene: TRBJ2-3; v_gene: TRBV10-3; d_gene: TRBD2; CDR3aa: CAISELAGGPDTQYF
j_gene: TRBJ2-1; v_gene: TRBV27; d_gene: TRBD2; CDR3aa: CASSPLGRGYNEQFF
j_gene: TRBJ2-5; v_gene: TRBV6-1; d_gene: TRBD2; CDR3aa: CASSEALLAGGSVETQYF
j_gene: TRBJ1-5; v_gene: TRBV27; d_gene: TRBD1; CDR3aa: CASSLRPGQGSQPQHF
j_gene: TRBJ1-1; v_gene: TRBV30; d_gene: NA; CDR3aa: CAWSVGPSLGNTEAFF
j_gene: TRBJ1-1; v_gene: TRBV2; d_gene: NA; CDR3aa: CASRGQPNTEAFF